The next 18 T cell receptor beta chains were all read from a single sample in a study of cytomegalovirus exposure and HLA in healthy donors. Primers included in the PCR were 60 Vbeta and 13 Jbeta primers. Method: immunoSEQ multiplex PCR; TCRdb's copy keeps in-frame clones and lacks some. With roughly 35,000 clones in the sample, the ten largest clones hold 1.5% to 2%. Material: PBMCs. The receptors derive from a middle-aged woman in good health and CMV-seropositive.

This clone counts as medium-sized (0.01 to 0.1%) by frequency. The chain combines TRBV7-3 with TRBJ2-1; no clear D. From germline, CDR1 is SGHTA and CDR2 FQGTGA. The CDR3 runs 13 residues. Trimming cost V 5 bases and J 8 bases, with 13 bases left between them. The CDR3, as DNA: TGTGCCAGCAGCACCGACACGGTCCATGAGCAGTTCTTC. Amino acids: CASSTDTVHEQFF.

This chain connects TRBV5-6 to TRBJ1-6; D is possibly TRBD1 (5 bases). This CDR3 contains 14 residues. Trimming left V 6 bases short and J 6 bases short, with 13 bases between. Germline values: CDR1 SGHDT, CDR2 YYEEEE. CDR3 sequence reads: CASTRIQVNSPLHF. In DNA form, the CDR3 reads TGTGCCAGCACCCGCATACAGGTTAATTCACCCCTCCACTTT.

This rearrangement joins TRBV4-1 to TRBJ1-2; D is unclear. V lost 1 base and J lost 4, with 13 bases in between. CDR1 and CDR2 from the germline V gene are MGHRA and YSYEKL. The length of the CDR3 is 15 residues. The CDR3 reads CASSQVTAYSYGYTF. The CDR3 region has the DNA TGCGCCAGCAGCCAAGTCACAGCCTACTCCTATGGCTACACCTTC.

V is TRBV25-1 and J is TRBJ2-3; 8 positions agree with TRBD2. CDR3 length: 16 residues. V was pared by 0 bases and J by 2 bases, with 4 bases of the junction left unmatched. Germline values: CDR1 MGHDK, CDR2 SYGVNS. The CDR3 loop reads CASSEYTSGFTDTQYF. The CDR3 region has the DNA TGTGCCAGCAGTGAATATACTAGCGGATTCACAGATACGCAGTATTTT. The full variable domain, its missing parts supplied by reference TRBV25-1 and TRBJ2-3, is EADIYQTPRYLVIGTGKKITLECSQTMGHDKMYWYQQDPGMELHLIHYSYGVNSTEKGDLSSESTVSRIRTEHFPLTLESARPSHTSQYLCASSEYTSGFTDTQYFGPGTRLTVL.

The chain recombines TRBV7-9 with TRBJ1-2; 9 nucleotides line up with TRBD1. Germline V gene data show CDR1 as SEHNR and CDR2 as FQNEAQ (reference sequence). This CDR3 has 14 residues. V trimming: 5 bases; J trimming: 6 bases; junction bases outside the gene matches: 7. The CDR3 here is CASSRTGEPDGYTF. CDR3 sequence (DNA): TGTGCCAGCAGCCGGACAGGGGAGCCAGATGGCTACACCTTC.

V and J are TRBV7-9 and TRBJ1-5; 7 bases agree with TRBD1. V dropped 1 base and J dropped 6; count of bases not matched to a gene: 6. The CDR3 is made up of 15 amino acids. Germline CDR1 SEHNR, CDR2 FQNEAQ (reference sequence). As DNA, the CDR3 is TGTGCCAGCAGCTTAGGGTACAGGGGTCCTCAGCCCCAGCATTTT. It codes for CASSLGYRGPQPQHF.

The chain recombines TRBV19 with TRBJ1-1; D remains unclear. V was trimmed by 1 base and J by 6 bases, leaving 9 bases between them. From germline, CDR1 is LNHDA and CDR2 SQIVND (reference sequence). The CDR3 is made up of 13 amino acids. The CDR3 is CASSIGLGAEAFF. The CDR3, as DNA: TGTGCCAGTAGTATAGGACTCGGGGCTGAAGCTTTCTTT. The full variable domain, in which reference TRBV19 and TRBJ1-1 provide the parts outside the CDR3, is DGGITQSPKYLFRKEGQNVTLSCEQNLNHDAMYWYRQDPGQGLRLIYYSQIVNDFQKGDIAEGYSVSREKKESFPLTVTSAQKNPTAFYLCASSIGLGAEAFFGQGTRLTVV.

The rearrangement links TRBV5-1 to TRBJ2-5; TRBD2 matches at 11 bases. The CDR3 extends over 18 amino acids. The V and J ends lost 1 base and 2 bases, in that order; junction bases with no gene match: 10. Germline V gene lookup returns CDR1 SGHRS and CDR2 YFSETQ. CDR3 region: CASSLLLAGGGIQETQYF. CDR3 bases: TGCGCCAGCAGCTTGTTGCTAGCGGGGGGCGGAATTCAAGAGACCCAGTACTTC.

The chain is built from TRBV19 and TRBJ1-5; 8 nucleotides align to TRBD1. The CDR3 has 17 residues. Looked up from germline, CDR1 is LNHDA and CDR2 is SQIVND (reference sequence). V trimming: 5 bases; J trimming: 0 bases; junction bases outside the gene matches: 9. CDR3 in amino acids: CASSVTGGYGSNQPQHF. CDR3 in DNA: TGTGCCAGTAGTGTCACAGGGGGGTATGGTAGCAATCAGCCCCAGCATTTT.

CDR3 residues: CASSGSKNGQFLGYTF. DNA for the CDR3: TGTGCCAGCAGTGGATCCAAGAACGGACAGTTCCTCGGCTACACCTTC. The chain has TRBV6-1 and TRBJ1-2, with D perhaps matching TRBD1 (6 bases). This CDR3 has 16 residues. V dropped 4 bases and J dropped 8 bases, with 23 bases sitting between them. CDR1 and CDR2 from the germline V gene are MNHNS and SASEGT.

This rearrangement joins TRBV19 to TRBJ1-5, with 9 bases that match TRBD1. V gave up 6 bases and J gave up 4 bases; unmatched junction bases: 4. Germline V gene sequence: CDR1 LNHDA, CDR2 SQIVND (reference sequence). CDR3 length equals 14 residues. The CDR3 nucleotides are TGTGCCAGTAGAGGGACAGGGCGTAATCAGCCCCAGCATTTT. It codes for CASRGTGRNQPQHF. Together with reference TRBV19 and TRBJ1-5, the CDR3 gives the full variable domain: DGGITQSPKYLFRKEGQNVTLSCEQNLNHDAMYWYRQDPGQGLRLIYYSQIVNDFQKGDIAEGYSVSREKKESFPLTVTSAQKNPTAFYLCASRGTGRNQPQHFGDGTRLSIL.

The chain carries TRBV7-2 and TRBJ2-7; tentatively, D is TRBD2 (5 bases). The CDR3 extends over 12 amino acids. V dropped 4 bases and J dropped 3 bases, with 7 bases sitting between them. Germline loops: CDR1 SGHTA, CDR2 FQGNSA. The CDR3 region has the DNA TGTGCCAGCAGCTCCGGGATCTACGAGCAGTACTTC. Translating gives CASSSGIYEQYF.

The chain combines TRBV10-1 with TRBJ1-5; no clear D. This CDR3 is built from 13 residues. The germline V gene has CDR1 WNHNN and CDR2 SYGVQD (reference sequence). The V gene lost 4 bases and the J gene lost 5 bases, with 9 bases spanning the gap. CDR3 sequence: CASSADGYQPQHF. The CDR3 DNA reads TGCGCCAGCAGTGCAGACGGGTATCAGCCCCAGCATTTT.

The chain uses TRBV11-2 and TRBJ2-7; 10 bases align to TRBD2. The germline CDR1 and CDR2 sequences are SGHAT and FQNNGV. This CDR3 has 14 residues. Losses at the gene ends were 4 bases for V and 1 base for J; bases not matched to a gene: 1. DNA for the CDR3: TGTGCCAGCAGCTCAGCGGGGGGGTCCTACGAGCAGTACTTC. Its translation is CASSSAGGSYEQYF.

This chain uses TRBV18 with TRBJ2-7; 12 nucleotides match TRBD1. The CDR3 sequence is 15 residues long. CDR1 KGHSH and CDR2 LQKENI come from the germline V gene. After removal of 6 bases from V and 3 bases from J, the junction contained 6 bases not matched to a gene. This CDR3 reads CASSPGTGGDYEQYF. The CDR3, as DNA: TGTGCCAGCTCGCCCGGGACAGGGGGCGACTACGAGCAGTACTTC.

V gene TRBV6-1 combines with J gene TRBJ2-3, with TRBD1 matching 8 bases. The germline V gene encodes CDR1 MNHNS and CDR2 SASEGT. The CDR3 has 15 residues. The V gene end was trimmed by 4 bases and the J gene end by 2 bases; junction bases not matched to a gene: 5. The CDR3 DNA reads as TGTGCCAGCAGTGCTGGACAGGGCCACACAGATACGCAGTATTTT. Its translation is CASSAGQGHTDTQYF.

The chain recombines TRBV7-8 with TRBJ1-5; the match to TRBD1 covers 9 bases. The germline gives CDR1 SGHVS, CDR2 FQNEAQ. V shed 3 bases, J shed 7 bases, and the junction held 1 base outside the gene matches. This CDR3 region has 13 residues. The CDR3 DNA sequence: TGTGCCAGCAGCTTGGACAGGGGCCAGCCCCAGCATTTT. Translated: CASSLDRGQPQHF.

About this clone: Other DNA sequences within the sample encode an identical CDR3. The rearrangement links TRBV14 to TRBJ1-4; the D is unclear. CDR1 SGHDN and CDR2 FVKESK come from the germline V gene. V was trimmed by 0 bases and J by 11 bases, leaving 13 bases between them. There are 14 residues in the CDR3. The CDR3 spells CASSQDFRGGKLFF. The CDR3 nucleotides read TGTGCCAGCAGCCAAGATTTTCGGGGAGGCAAACTGTTTTTT.